The clone carrying this T cell receptor (beta chain) showed up just a few times. What it binds is unknown. The V segment lost 2 bases and the J segment 4 bases; nucleotides outside the gene matches: 21. The length of the CDR3 is 20 residues. Germline CDR1 is MNHGY and CDR2 is SAAAGT. This record comes from a study of sequential checkpoint blockade in melanoma. Study-level information: TCRbeta immunosequencing was performed on DNA from around 91 pretreatment melanoma tumor samples.

Treatment denoted: randomized to nivolumab then ipilimumab (arm A) or the reverse (arm B). Profiling relied on immunoSEQ multiplex PCR, and the TCRdb table lists in-frame clones only, not all of them. The repertoire consists of roughly 1,700 clones, with roughly 21% occurring once and the leading ten covering under 25%. Study conclusions and caveats: In arm A, pretreatment tumor clonality was associated with response.

J is TRBJ2-3 and V is TRBV6-8; 7 positions agree with TRBD2. The sequence derives from a human donor with melanoma. The sample consisted of tumor tissue (inferred from file names), taken from a patient given nivolumab and ipilimumab in sequence. Written as DNA, the CDR3 is TGTGCCAGCAGTTACGGGGGTTCGTCTAGGACTAGGGGTATGGCAGATACGCAGTATTTT. Encoded protein: CASSYGGSSRTRGMADTQYF.